This record concerns one T cell receptor (beta chain) sequence. The CDR3 consists of 15 residues. The V and J ends lost 2 bases and 2 bases respectively, with 12 bases between them. Looked up from germline, CDR1 is MDHEN and CDR2 is SYDVKM. The data derive from a study of blood T cell repertoires in COVID-19. On the study more broadly: The cDNA or gDNA used as material had been derived from T cells, B-cell-depleted T cells, or PBMCs.

Repertoires were generated with immunoSEQ multiplex PCR, while TCRdb's copy carries only in-frame clones and drops some. Among about 140,000 clones listed, 82% were seen once. Sequenced: peripheral blood. The clonotype comes from a woman aged 80 or over with acute or convalescent COVID-19. The chain links TRBV28 to TRBJ2-5; weak D call: TRBD1 (5 bases). In DNA, the CDR3 is TGTGCCAGCAGTTTACTTAGACAGACTCAAGAGACCCAGTACTTC. Amino acid sequence: CASSLLRQTQETQYF.